This T cell receptor beta chain was retrieved from a study of T cell responses to AZD1222 COVID-19 vaccine. Study-wide results and caveats: The sample set comprised mostly white British donors with more females, and clonal diversity was possibly underestimated. Spike-wide vaccine-associated CD4 TCRs dominated at 160-218 and 743-854.

Sequenced by immunoSEQ multiplex PCR; TCRdb stores in-frame clones only, minus some. The sample shows 100,000 to 110,000 clones, around 87% of them seen only once. Germline-derived CDR1 and CDR2 are KGHSH and LQKENI. The CDR3 consists of 14 residues. J was trimmed by 7 bases and V by 3 bases; bases with no gene match: 4. Turning to this clone: What it binds is not known. Other DNA sequences in this specimen translate into the identical CDR3.

The sequence was collected from an adult in good health. V gene TRBV18 combines with J gene TRBJ1-5; 9 bases align to TRBD1. The specimen comprised peripheral blood, sampled on day 0 of MenACWY control vaccination. Here the CDR3 reads CASSPGQGGQPQHF. The CDR3 coding sequence is TGTGCCAGCTCACCGGGACAGGGAGGGCAGCCCCAGCATTTT.